The 4 T cell receptor beta chains presented below share a single source sample, sequenced in a study of shared clonotypes between healthy human individuals. Data came from immunoSEQ multiplex PCR; TCRdb stores just in-frame clones and leaves some out. This sample has hundreds of thousands of clones; around 79% occur once, and the top ten carry 13%. The source material was PBMCs. The receptors stem from a woman between 35 and 50 years old in good health. Some clones in this sample may be carry-over from other donors' samples.

The J gene is TRBJ2-7, the V gene TRBV19, with TRBD2 identical over 7 bases. The CDR3 contains 16 residues. Trimming took 6 bases from V and 4 from J; bases not matched to a gene: 15. Germline loops: CDR1 LNHDA, CDR2 SQIVND (reference sequence). CDR3 in DNA: TGTGCCAGTAGCCCAATGAGGGAGGGCCCTCCATACGAGCAGTACTTC. It translates to CASSPMREGPPYEQYF.

The rearrangement links TRBV5-1 to TRBJ2-5, with 9 bases lining up with TRBD1. With V trimmed by 5 bases and J by 5 bases, 10 bases remained unmatched. The germline gives CDR1 SGHRS, CDR2 YFSETQ. The CDR3 sequence is 15 residues long. Here the CDR3 DNA reads TGCGCCAGCAGTCTCGTTACAGGGGGCGCGGAGACCCAGTACTTC. It translates to CASSLVTGGAETQYF.

The rearrangement joins TRBV7-2 to TRBJ2-6; D not certain. The CDR3 runs 15 residues. CDR1 and CDR2 (germline): SGHTA, FQGNSA. V was pared by 1 base and J by 4 bases, with 8 bases between. The CDR3 spells CASSLGIYGANVLTF. CDR3 nucleotides: TGTGCCAGCAGCTTAGGAATATACGGGGCCAACGTCCTGACTTTC.

V and J are TRBV10-3 and TRBJ1-4; no clear D. The CDR3 contains 12 residues. V was cut by 10 bases and J by 8 bases, with 14 bases left in between. Per germline, CDR1 ENHRY and CDR2 SYGVKD. The CDR3 coding sequence is TGTGCCACACGTGCAGGTGGCGAAAAACTGTTTTTT. The encoded protein is CATRAGGEKLFF.